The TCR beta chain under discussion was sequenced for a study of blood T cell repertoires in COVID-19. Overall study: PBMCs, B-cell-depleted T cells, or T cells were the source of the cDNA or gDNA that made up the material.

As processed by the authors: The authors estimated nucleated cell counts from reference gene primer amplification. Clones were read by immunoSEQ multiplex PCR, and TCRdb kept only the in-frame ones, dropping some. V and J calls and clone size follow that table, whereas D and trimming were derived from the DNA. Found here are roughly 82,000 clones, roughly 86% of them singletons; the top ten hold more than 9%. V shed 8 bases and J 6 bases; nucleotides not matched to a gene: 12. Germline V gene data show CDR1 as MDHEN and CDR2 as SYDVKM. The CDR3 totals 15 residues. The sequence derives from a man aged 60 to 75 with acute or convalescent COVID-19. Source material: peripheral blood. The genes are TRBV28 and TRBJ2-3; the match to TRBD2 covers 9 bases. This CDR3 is CASVGTSPPRDTQYF. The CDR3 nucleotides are TGTGCCAGCGTGGGGACTAGCCCACCCAGGGATACGCAGTATTTT.